This T cell receptor (beta chain) was observed in a study of T cell responses to AZD1222 COVID-19 vaccine. Study context: The study pooled second doses at about 4 or about 12 weeks.

Unmatched junction bases numbered 8, after V lost 5 bases and J lost 2 bases. The CDR3 has 16 amino acids. Germline CDR1 and CDR2: PRHDT and FYEKMQ (reference sequence). Measured with immunoSEQ multiplex PCR; TCRdb has only the in-frame clones, and not every one. In the table there are some 110,000 clones, 80% to 85% of which are singletons. Study-wide points: A mostly white British donor set with more females was recruited, and clonal diversity was possibly underestimated. Recipients of AZD1222 seropositive at baseline numbered only 5 or 6.

This clone has just a few counts. Antigen unknown. The chain couples TRBV13 to TRBJ1-3; 8 bases are shared with TRBD1. The source was peripheral blood, collected on day 0 of AZD1222 vaccination. The clonotype comes from an adult in good health. The CDR3 DNA follows: TGTGCCAGCAGCCACGGACAGGGCAACGCTGGAAACACCATATATTTT. It is translated as CASSHGQGNAGNTIYF. The full variable domain, with the rest looked up from reference TRBV13 and TRBJ1-3, is AAGVIQSPRHLIKEKRETATLKCYPIPRHDTVYWYQQGPGQDPQFLISFYEKMQSDKGSIPDRFSAQQFSDYHSELNMSSLELGDSALYFCASSHGQGNAGNTIYFGEGSWLTVV.